The sequence of this T cell receptor beta chain was determined in a study of CD8+ T cells in alopecia areata. Study information: Female approximately 6-10-week-old C3H/HeJ recipients received skin from roughly 6-13-month-old C3H/HeJ graft donors with spontaneous alopecia. Findings of the study overall: Relative to mice, TCR sharing across patients was less clear, a difference possibly HLA-related. Relative to normal scalp, lesional scalp, especially alopecia totalis/universalis, showed higher clonality. Sequencing of scalp samples also includes resident alphabeta T cells from normal skin.

Combined cutaneous lymph node cells underwent sorting by CD4, CD8alpha, NKG2D, NKG2ACE and additional markers. Extracted from the samples, RNA was reverse transcribed into cDNA to serve as the sequencing template. TCRdb's table, derived via immunoSEQ multiplex PCR, lists solely in-frame clones and lacks some. The profile covers 200,000 to 300,000 clones, none occurring a single time. This CDR3 has 16 residues. V dropped 2 bases and J dropped 4; count of bases not matched to a gene: 6. CDR1 is NNHDY and CDR2 is SYVADS in the germline V gene. This clone was counted only a few times. Its antigen is not known. The germline and genes are mouse ones. The sequenced fragment ends 3 residues before the CDR3 boundary, so the rest is inferred from the germline J gene.

The specimen sequenced was CD4+ T cells sorted from a lymph node. The source is a C3H/HeJ mouse with alopecia areata. This strain has MHC haplotype H2-k. The chain combines TRBV13-3 with TRBJ1-6; 7 bases map to TRBD1. TRBJ1-6 is marked as an open reading frame, function uncertain. Here the CDR3 reads CASSEQGKSYNSPLYF. The CDR3 DNA, read in part, is TGTGCCAGCAGTGAACAGGGGAAATCTTATAATTCGCCC.